These T cell receptor beta chains were read from a single sample in a study of OX40 agonist ivuxolimab in advanced cancers. Data came from immunoSEQ multiplex PCR; TCRdb stores just in-frame clones and leaves some out. The data contain approximately 48,000 clones, approximately 80% of them seen just once; the ten biggest clones take up 3.5% to 4.5%. The sample in question was CD4+ or CD8+ T cells sorted from blood, obtained in a trial of the OX40 agonist ivuxolimab. These receptors were collected from an adult with an advanced solid tumor such as melanoma, head and neck, liver or kidney cancer. The CDR3 runs from the conserved cysteine through the conserved F or W. D genes are given only for firm matches. For some rows the clone size is stated as once, few or many, or as a class when expanded; others skip it.

TRBJ2-6,14,NA,NA,TRBV10-3,CAISDTSGANVLTF,TGTGCCATCAGCGACACCTCTGGGGCCAACGTCCTGACTTTC
TRBJ2-2,15,NA,NA,TRBV30,CAWARTAWGGGELFF,TGTGCCTGGGCTCGGACAGCCTGGGGAGGCGGGGAGCTGTTTTTT
TRBJ1-1,13,NA,NA,TRBV7-2,CASSAGDGTEAFF,TGTGCCAGCAGCGCAGGGGACGGCACTGAAGCTTTCTTT
TRBJ2-2,14,NA,NA,TRBV2,CASAGPIFTGELFF,TGTGCCAGCGCGGGACCAATCTTCACCGGGGAGCTGTTTTTT
TRBJ1-3,12,NA,medium-sized,TRBV7-2,CASSLTGNTIYF,TGTGCCAGCAGCTTAACTGGAAACACCATATATTTT
TRBJ2-7,16,TRBD1,NA,TRBV15,CATSRDGTASSYEQYF,TGTGCCACCAGCAGAGATGGGACAGCTAGCTCCTACGAGCAGTACTTC
TRBJ2-7,15,TRBD1,NA,TRBV11-2,CASSSLDRGRYEQYF,TGTGCCAGCAGCTCCCTGGACAGGGGGCGGTACGAGCAGTACTTC
TRBJ1-5,17,TRBD1,NA,TRBV18,CASSRTPGQGAGQPQHF,TGTGCCAGCTCACGGACTCCGGGACAGGGGGCAGGGCAGCCCCAGCATTTT
TRBJ2-5,11,NA,NA,TRBV5-6,CASSLRETQYF,TGTGCCAGCAGCTTGAGGGAGACCCAGTACTTC
TRBJ1-1,14,TRBD1,few,TRBV19,CASSNRGRNTEAFF,TGTGCCAGTAGTAACAGGGGGAGGAACACTGAAGCTTTCTTT
TRBJ2-3,15,NA,NA,TRBV21-1,CASSSTRTDTDTQYF,TGTGCCAGCAGCAGCACAAGGACAGACACAGATACGCAGTATTTT
TRBJ1-4,14,NA,NA,TRBV5-6,CASSLRGINEKLFF,TGTGCCAGCAGCTTGAGGGGGATCAATGAAAAACTGTTTTTT
TRBJ1-1,15,NA,few,TRBV9,CASSARQLPDTEAFF,TGTGCCAGCAGCGCCCGACAGCTCCCTGACACTGAAGCTTTCTTT
TRBJ2-1,18,TRBD1,NA,TRBV7-6,CASSFLPGTGGSYNEQFF,TGTGCCAGCAGCTTTCTTCCTGGGACAGGGGGATCCTACAATGAGCAGTTCTTC
TRBJ2-1,15,TRBD2,NA,TRBV6-6,CASSYGTRGNNEQFF,TGTGCCAGCAGTTACGGGACTAGAGGCAACAATGAGCAGTTCTTC
TRBJ1-4,18,TRBD1,NA,TRBV4-3,CASSQVWFKRTGVEKLFF,TGCGCCAGCAGCCAAGTTTGGTTTAAGAGGACAGGGGTTGAAAAACTGTTTTTT
TRBJ1-2,15,TRBD1,NA,TRBV9,CASSVGTGVGHGYTF,TGTGCCAGCAGCGTAGGCACAGGGGTAGGGCATGGCTACACCTTC
TRBJ2-7,14,NA,NA,TRBV5-1,CASSFESSSYEQYF,TGCGCCAGCAGCTTCGAAAGCAGTTCCTACGAGCAGTACTTC
TRBJ1-2,13,NA,NA,TRBV19,CASSIGASYGYTF,TGTGCCAGTAGTATCGGGGCTTCCTATGGCTACACCTTC
TRBJ2-2,16,NA,NA,TRBV5-1,CASSPSGDPNTGELFF,TGCGCCAGCAGCCCCTCTGGGGACCCGAACACCGGGGAGCTGTTTTTT
TRBJ2-1,15,TRBD2,NA,TRBV11-2,CASSSSGRTYNEQFF,TGTGCCAGCAGCAGTAGCGGGAGAACCTACAATGAGCAGTTCTTC
TRBJ1-1,13,NA,NA,TRBV7-3,CASSLRRDSEAFF,TGTGCCAGCAGCTTAAGACGCGATTCTGAAGCTTTCTTT
TRBJ2-4,16,NA,few,TRBV6-6,CASSSDQGGRIHIQYF,TGTGCCAGCAGTTCTGATCAAGGGGGTCGAATACACATTCAGTACTTC
TRBJ1-1,15,TRBD1,NA,TRBV19,CASSIGKQGRTEAFF,TGTGCCAGTAGTATCGGGAAACAGGGGAGAACTGAAGCTTTCTTT
TRBJ1-4,13,NA,NA,TRBV19,CASSLGEEEKLFF,TGTGCCAGTAGCCTCGGGGAGGAGGAAAAACTGTTTTTT
TRBJ2-5,13,NA,NA,TRBV5-1,CASSLGVQETQYF,TGCGCCAGCAGCTTGGGGGTTCAAGAGACCCAGTACTTC
TRBJ1-2,15,TRBD1,NA,TRBV5-1,CASSFPTGRGTYYTF,TGCGCCAGCAGCTTCCCGACAGGGCGAGGGACGTACTACACCTTC
TRBJ2-5,15,NA,NA,TRBV18,CASSQTFGVQETQYF,TGTGCCAGCTCACAGACCTTTGGGGTTCAAGAGACCCAGTACTTC
TRBJ2-7,18,TRBD2,NA,TRBV19,CASSPPGLASTLPYEQYF,TGTGCCAGTAGTCCCCCGGGACTAGCGAGTACCCTCCCCTACGAGCAGTACTTC
TRBJ1-5,12,TRBD1,few,TRBV6-1,CASSVTGELQHF,TGTGCCAGCAGTGTCACAGGGGAGCTCCAGCATTTT
TRBJ1-1,12,TRBD1,once,TRBV5-1,CASSYDRGEAFF,TGCGCCAGCAGCTATGACAGGGGGGAAGCTTTCTTT
TRBJ1-1,14,NA,NA,TRBV10-2,CASSQDRRATEAFF,TGCGCCAGCAGCCAGGACCGACGGGCCACTGAAGCTTTCTTT